This TCR beta chain was captured by sequencing in a study of T cells after yellow fever vaccination. The overall study: When fractions had low cell numbers, they were prepared with SMART-Seq v4 Ultra Low Input. The study, taken as a whole, reports: Post-booster samples contained most primary-vaccination clones (roughly 96% CD4, 88% CD8). Any FACS-sorted repertoire could hold abundant clonotypes that contaminate it from the bulk population.

To note about this clonotype: Its cognate antigen is unknown.

UMIs and a universal primer site were added when TCR cDNA was made by 5'RACE template switching. Each CDR3 protein is one row after TCRdb ran MiXCR on the 5' RACE reads. The sample lists roughly 500,000 distinct CDR3 sequences, approximately 21% occurring once. Material: PBMCs, obtained 15 days after the yellow fever booster vaccination. This clonotype originated in a man aged 25-40 years who received the YFV17D yellow fever vaccine.

The CDR3 reads CASSLEGTGFTFWFF. CDR3 in DNA: TGCGCCAGCAGCTTGGAAGGGACAGGGTTCACCTTTTGGTTCTTC. The chain links TRBV5-1 to TRBJ2-1; 9 nucleotides line up with TRBD1. The CDR3 spans 15 residues. Germline V gives CDR1 SGHRS, CDR2 YFSETQ. Unmatched junction bases numbered 13, after V lost 0 bases and J lost 15 bases.